The 29 T cell receptor beta chains in this list originate from one sample, sequenced in a study of T cell responses to AZD1222 COVID-19 vaccine. Here immunoSEQ multiplex PCR was the method, and the copy in TCRdb shows in-frame clones only, minus some. The profile covers 130,000 or so clones, with approximately 90% appearing a single time and around 7.2% taken by the ten largest. The input for sequencing was peripheral blood, taken on day 0 of AZD1222 vaccination. The receptor set was obtained from an adult in good health.

The CDR3 DNA reads TGTGCCAGCAGTCGACGGGACAGGGGACGGGAAAAACTGTTTTTT. Translated, it gives CASSRRDRGREKLFF. V is TRBV28 and J is TRBJ1-4; 10 nucleotides align to TRBD1. V lost 5 bases, J lost 8 bases, and 8 bases stayed unmatched. Per germline, CDR1 MDHEN and CDR2 SYDVKM. The length of the CDR3 is 15 residues.

The chain has TRBV27 and TRBJ2-5, with D perhaps matching TRBD1 (6 bases). Germline CDR1 and CDR2: MNHEY and SMNVEV (reference sequence). V gave up 6 bases and J gave up 4 bases, with 18 bases separating them. The CDR3 loop spans 15 amino acids. The CDR3 here is CASSPFQGPGETQYF. The CDR3 coding sequence is TGTGCCAGCAGCCCGTTTCAGGGGCCGGGAGAGACCCAGTACTTC.

The genes are TRBV4-1 and TRBJ2-1, with D perhaps TRBD2 (5 bases). This CDR3 is 10 amino acids long. Germline V gene data show CDR1 as MGHRA and CDR2 as YSYEKL. V was trimmed by 4 bases and J by 12 bases, leaving 7 bases between them. CDR3 sequence reads: CASSPAAQFF. The CDR3 nucleotides are TGCGCCAGCAGCCCAGCGGCGCAGTTCTTC.

This chain links TRBV6-5 with TRBJ2-7; no definite D call. CDR1 and CDR2 from the germline V gene are MNHEY and SVGAGI. V was clipped by 6 bases and J by 2 bases, with 11 bases between them. The CDR3 covers 13 residues. CDR3 in DNA: TGTGCCAGCAGCCTCATCGGAGCCTACGAGCAGTACTTC. It is translated as CASSLIGAYEQYF.

The chain joins TRBV10-3 to TRBJ2-2; 10 bases line up with TRBD1. The CDR3 is made up of 20 amino acids. Germline V gives CDR1 ENHRY, CDR2 SYGVKD. V lost 5 bases to trimming and J lost 5 bases; unmatched junction nucleotides: 20. CDR3 in amino acids: CAISPQAYSKTGGATGELFF. CDR3 bases: TGTGCCATCAGTCCCCAAGCCTACTCCAAGACAGGGGGCGCGACCGGGGAGCTGTTTTTT.

The V gene is TRBV7-9, the J gene TRBJ2-1; D unclear. This CDR3 region has 14 residues. CDR1 is SEHNR, CDR2 FQNEAQ, per germline (reference sequence). Trimming cost V 6 bases and J 0 bases, with 9 bases left between them. DNA for the CDR3: TGTGCCAGCAGTGGACGCCGCTCCTACAATGAGCAGTTCTTC. This codes for CASSGRRSYNEQFF.

The CDR3 nucleotides read TGTGCCAGCAGTGGTCCGGGCAATGAAAAACTGTTTTTT. This codes for CASSGPGNEKLFF. This chain uses TRBV2 with TRBJ1-4; the D is unclear. This CDR3 region has 13 residues. The V gene's germline CDR1 is SNHLY and CDR2 FYNNEI. V was pared by 4 bases and J by 5 bases, with 8 bases between.

This sequence joins TRBV11-2 and TRBJ2-1; tentatively, D is TRBD2 (6 bases). CDR1 is SGHAT and CDR2 is FQNNGV in the germline V gene. CDR3 length equals 15 residues. Trimming stripped 0 bases from V and 4 bases from J, with 10 bases between. CDR3 nucleotide sequence: TGTGCCAGCAGCTTAGATGGCGGGGCGTACAATGAGCAGTTCTTC. Translating gives CASSLDGGAYNEQFF.

The chain carries TRBV28 and TRBJ2-5; no clear D gene. Trimming took off 2 bases at V and 4 bases at J, with 14 bases between the two ends. There are 15 residues in the CDR3. CDR1 and CDR2 from the germline V gene are MDHEN and SYDVKM. The CDR3 sequence is CASSLVTTQRETQYF. For the CDR3, the DNA is TGTGCCAGCAGTTTAGTAACAACACAGAGAGAGACCCAGTACTTC.

V gene TRBV24-1 combines with J gene TRBJ2-5; TRBD1 aligns across 8 bases. This CDR3 comprises 15 residues. The germline V gene has CDR1 KGHDR and CDR2 SFDVKD. V shed 9 bases and J 0 bases; nucleotides not matched to a gene: 8. Here the CDR3 DNA reads TGTGCCACCTGCCGGGACAGGCTTTACCAAGAGACCCAGTACTTC. Amino acid sequence: CATCRDRLYQETQYF.

This clone has only a few counts. This chain joins TRBV14 and TRBJ1-6; D not resolved. Trimming stripped 4 bases from V and 11 bases from J, with 15 bases between. The germline V gene has CDR1 SGHDN and CDR2 FVKESK. The CDR3 covers 14 residues. CDR3 sequence reads: CASSPPGPRAPLHF. As DNA, the CDR3 is TGTGCCAGCAGCCCCCCGGGCCCTCGGGCACCCCTCCACTTT.

The V and J genes are TRBV7-9 and TRBJ1-6; TRBD1 matches 9 bases. Trimming at V came to 3 bases and at J to 0 bases, leaving 3 bases not matched to a gene. The CDR3 is 17 amino acids. Germline V CDR1 and CDR2: SEHNR, FQNEAQ (reference sequence). In DNA, the CDR3 is TGTGCCAGCAGCTTGGGGACAGGGTTCTCCTATAATTCACCCCTCCACTTT. Residues: CASSLGTGFSYNSPLHF.

The chain couples TRBV7-2 to TRBJ2-2; 10 bases align to TRBD2. Germline lookup yields CDR1 SGHTA and CDR2 FQGNSA. V shed 4 bases, J shed 3 bases, and the junction held 2 bases outside the gene matches. This CDR3 is built from 15 residues. The CDR3, as DNA: TGTGCCAGCAGCTCGACTAGCGGGTACACCGGGGAGCTGTTTTTT. Encoded protein: CASSSTSGYTGELFF.

The chain carries TRBV7-9 and TRBJ2-7; 9 nucleotides line up with TRBD2. Looked up from germline, CDR1 is SEHNR and CDR2 is FQNEAQ (reference sequence). Trimming removed 2 bases from V and 0 bases from J; junction bases left unmatched: 5. This CDR3 comprises 16 residues. The CDR3 DNA is TGTGCCAGCAGCTTAAATAGCGGGAGCGTCTCCTACGAGCAGTACTTC. Protein sequence: CASSLNSGSVSYEQYF.

V and J are TRBV9 and TRBJ2-1, with D unresolved. The ends were cut back, 0 bases at V and 8 bases at J, with 15 bases in the middle. Germline V gene sequence: CDR1 SGDLS, CDR2 YYNGEE. The CDR3 is made up of 15 amino acids. The chain's CDR3 is CASSVVGSRVDEQFF. The CDR3, as DNA: TGTGCCAGCAGCGTAGTTGGAAGTAGGGTGGATGAGCAGTTCTTC.

The rearrangement uses TRBV18 and TRBJ2-1; possibly TRBD1 for D (6 bases). Germline assignment: CDR1 KGHSH and CDR2 LQKENI. The CDR3 runs 14 residues. The V end lost 3 bases, the J end lost 3 bases, and 9 bases lay between the germline ends. In DNA, the CDR3 is TGTGCCAGCTCACCGGGACACCTCTACAATGAGCAGTTCTTC. This translates into CASSPGHLYNEQFF.

V is TRBV28 and J is TRBJ2-7; D ambiguous. This CDR3 is built from 15 residues. The V and J ends lost 6 bases and 2 bases respectively, with 17 bases between them. Germline V gene lookup returns CDR1 MDHEN and CDR2 SYDVKM. CDR3 DNA sequence: TGTGCCAGCAGCCCTAGGGCCCGAGAAGCCTACGAGCAGTACTTC. It is translated as CASSPRAREAYEQYF. Full variable domain (missing parts from reference TRBV28 and TRBJ2-7): DVKVTQSSRYLVKRTGEKVFLECVQDMDHENMFWYRQDPGLGLRLIYFSYDVKMKEKGDIPEGYSVSREKKERFSLILESASTNQTSMYLCASSPRAREAYEQYFGPGTRLTVT.

This clone was observed once. A junction boundary mismatches the germline segment, possibly from a read error. Additional DNA sequences in this sample encode the identical CDR3. V is TRBV6-2 or TRBV6-3 and J is TRBJ2-6, with D possibly matching TRBD1 (6 bases). CDR3 length equals 16 residues. Germline CDR1 and CDR2: MNHEY and SVGEGT. The DNA of the CDR3 is TGTGCTAGCAGTTACAGGGTAGTCACTGGGGCCAACGTCCTGACTTTC. Translated, it gives CASSYRVVTGANVLTF.

This clone was observed a few times. This chain connects TRBV6-1 to TRBJ1-4; D is unclear. Germline V gene lookup returns CDR1 MNHNS and CDR2 SASEGT. This CDR3 comprises 15 residues. V lost 0 bases and J 7 bases, leaving 12 bases between the germline ends. The DNA for the CDR3 is TGTGCCAGCAGTGAAGCCGGGGTCTTCGGTGAAAAACTGTTTTTT. This codes for CASSEAGVFGEKLFF.

This chain links TRBV6-5 with TRBJ1-2, with TRBD1 matching 7 bases. In germline, CDR1 is MNHEY, CDR2 SVGAGI. The CDR3 totals 14 residues. The V and J ends lost 4 bases and 2 bases, in that order; junction bases with no gene match: 4. DNA of the CDR3: TGTGCCAGCAGTTCTATGACAGGGAACTATGGCTACACCTTC. As protein: CASSSMTGNYGYTF.

The CDR3 DNA follows: TGTGCTAGTGGTTTGGGTGGGGAAACAGATACGCAGTATTTT. As protein: CASGLGGETDTQYF. V and J are TRBV12-5 and TRBJ2-3; D remains unclear. V was cut by 1 base and J by 3 bases, with 8 bases left in between. Germline V CDR1 and CDR2: LGHNT, FRNRAP. The CDR3 consists of 14 residues.

V gene TRBV7-9 combines with J gene TRBJ2-6; D unclear. The CDR3 has 15 amino acids. The germline V and J ends were trimmed by 3 bases and 0 bases, with 6 bases remaining between them. Looked up from germline, CDR1 is SEHNR and CDR2 is FQNEAQ (reference sequence). The CDR3 is CASSFFLSGANVLTF. The CDR3 nucleotides are TGTGCCAGCAGCTTTTTCCTCTCTGGGGCCAACGTCCTGACTTTC.

The V and J genes are TRBV20-1 and TRBJ2-3; D is possibly TRBD2 (5 bases). The CDR3 has 11 amino acids. Germline CDR1 reads DFQATT; CDR2 reads SNEGSKA (reference sequence). V was cut by 6 bases and J by 5 bases, with 9 bases left in between. In nucleotides, the CDR3 is TGCAGTGCCCGGGAAGTAGATACGCAGTATTTT. Translating it yields CSAREVDTQYF.

The chain has TRBV6-5 and TRBJ2-3, with D unclear. This CDR3 spans 13 amino acids. CDR1 is MNHEY and CDR2 is SVGAGI in the germline V gene. V was trimmed by 4 bases and J by 6 bases, leaving 11 bases between them. The DNA of the CDR3 is TGTGCCAGCAGTTCCAACGGAATGGATACGCAGTATTTT. This translates into CASSSNGMDTQYF.

This clone was detected only a few times. The chain combines TRBV27 with TRBJ2-7; D uncertain. The CDR3 runs 15 residues. Trimming shortened V by 6 bases and J by 0 bases, and 15 bases separated the two germline ends. Germline assignment: CDR1 MNHEY and CDR2 SMNVEV (reference sequence). DNA for the CDR3: TGTGCCAGCAGATCCCGAGGATCCCTCTCCTACGAGCAGTACTTC. The encoded protein is CASRSRGSLSYEQYF.

The gene calls are TRBV7-2 and TRBJ2-5; 8 bases match TRBD2. The CDR3 length is 15 residues. Germline V gene sequence: CDR1 SGHTA, CDR2 FQGNSA. J was trimmed by 4 bases and V by 3 bases; bases with no gene match: 7. As DNA, the CDR3 is TGTGCCAGCAGCTTGGGGCGGGAGGTGAGAGAGACCCAGTACTTC. Its protein is CASSLGREVRETQYF.

This chain connects TRBV7-9 to TRBJ2-7; D is perhaps TRBD1 or TRBD2 (6 bases each). Germline V gene lookup returns CDR1 SEHNR and CDR2 FQNEAQ (reference sequence). Trimming took off 6 bases at V and 7 bases at J, with 13 bases between the two ends. The CDR3 covers 12 residues. CDR3 in amino acids: CASRLPGAEQYF. In nucleotides, the CDR3 is TGTGCCAGCAGGCTCCCGGGGGCTGAGCAGTACTTC.

This clone has a handful of counts. V usage is TRBV9 and J usage is TRBJ1-4, with D uncertain. There are 14 residues in the CDR3. V dropped 4 bases and J dropped 2 bases, with 9 bases sitting between them. The germline V gene encodes CDR1 SGDLS and CDR2 YYNGEE. CDR3 in amino acids: CASSPGATNEKLFF. CDR3 bases: TGTGCCAGCAGCCCAGGAGCCACTAATGAAAAACTGTTTTTT.

The DNA of the CDR3 is TGTGCCAGCAGCCCCGCCGCAATCGCGGGAGGGTTATCCTACAATGAGCAGTTCTTC. Amino acid sequence: CASSPAAIAGGLSYNEQFF. The chain carries TRBV7-2 and TRBJ2-1, with TRBD2 matching 9 bases. CDR3 size: 19 residues. The V gene end was trimmed by 5 bases and the J gene end by 1 base; junction bases not matched to a gene: 15. Germline CDR1 and CDR2: SGHTA and FQGNSA.